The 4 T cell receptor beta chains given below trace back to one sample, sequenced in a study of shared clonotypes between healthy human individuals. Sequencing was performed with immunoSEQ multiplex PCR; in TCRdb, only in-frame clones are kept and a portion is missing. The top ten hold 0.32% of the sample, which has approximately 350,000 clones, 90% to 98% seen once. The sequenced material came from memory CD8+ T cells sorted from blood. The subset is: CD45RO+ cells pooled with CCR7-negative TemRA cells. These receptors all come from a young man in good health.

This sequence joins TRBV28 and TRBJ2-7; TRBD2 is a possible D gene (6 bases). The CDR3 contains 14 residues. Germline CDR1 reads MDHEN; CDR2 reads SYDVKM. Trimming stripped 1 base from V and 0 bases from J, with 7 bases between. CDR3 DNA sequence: TGTGCCAGCAGTTTATCGGGGGTCTCCTACGAGCAGTACTTC. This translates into CASSLSGVSYEQYF.

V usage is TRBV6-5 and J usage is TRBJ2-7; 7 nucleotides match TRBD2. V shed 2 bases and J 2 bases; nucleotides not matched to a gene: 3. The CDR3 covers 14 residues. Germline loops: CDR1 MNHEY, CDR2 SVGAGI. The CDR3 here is CASSYGAGPYEQYF. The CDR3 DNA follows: TGTGCCAGCAGTTACGGAGCGGGACCCTACGAGCAGTACTTC.

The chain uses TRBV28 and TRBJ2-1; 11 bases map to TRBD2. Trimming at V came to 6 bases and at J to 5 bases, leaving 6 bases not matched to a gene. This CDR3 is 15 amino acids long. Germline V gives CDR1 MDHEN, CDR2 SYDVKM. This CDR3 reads CASSPTSGGNNEQFF. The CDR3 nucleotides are TGTGCCAGCAGCCCAACTAGCGGGGGCAACAATGAGCAGTTCTTC.

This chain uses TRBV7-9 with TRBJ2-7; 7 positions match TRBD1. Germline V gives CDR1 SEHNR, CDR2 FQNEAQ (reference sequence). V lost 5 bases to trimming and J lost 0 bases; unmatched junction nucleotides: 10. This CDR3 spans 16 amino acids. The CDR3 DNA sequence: TGTGCCAGCAGCCTCTCGAGGGGGCCAGTCTCCTACGAGCAGTACTTC. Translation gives CASSLSRGPVSYEQYF.